The rows below give T cell receptor beta chains drawn from one sample of a study of cytomegalovirus exposure and HLA in healthy donors. The assay was immunoSEQ multiplex PCR, and TCRdb's table has in-frame clones only and misses some. In the table there are about 60,000 clones, approximately 80% of which are singletons. The sequencing sample was made of PBMCs. All receptors come from a woman aged 40 to 50 in good health and CMV-seropositive. Each CDR3 is given with its conserved first and last residue. D genes are given only for firm matches. Clone size is given for some rows only: seen once, a few or many times, or a class if the clone is expanded.

TRBV7-2,TRBD1,-,TRBJ1-1,CASSLRDRGLTEAFF,TGTGCCAGCAGCCTCCGGGACAGGGGGCTCACTGAAGCTTTCTTT
TRBV9,-,-,TRBJ2-5,CASSVVGGGPAVETQYF,TGTGCCAGCAGCGTAGTAGGAGGGGGCCCCGCCGTGGAGACCCAGTACTTC
TRBV19,-,-,TRBJ1-5,CASRRVNQPQHF,TGTGCCAGCAGGAGGGTGAATCAGCCCCAGCATTTT
TRBV9,-,-,TRBJ2-5,CAPTTAAFYGQYF,TGTGCCCCCACTACGGCCGCTTTTTATGGGCAGTACTTC
TRBV29-1,-,-,TRBJ1-2,CSVGSRDVYTF,TGCAGCGTTGGGTCTCGGGATGTCTACACCTTC
TRBV2,-,-,TRBJ1-4,CASRETELNEKLFF,TGTGCCAGCAGGGAGACAGAACTAAATGAAAAACTGTTTTTT
TRBV7-2,TRBD1,few,TRBJ1-1,CASSWNRGVTEAFF,TGTGCCAGCAGCTGGAACAGGGGAGTCACTGAAGCTTTCTTT
TRBV21-1,-,-,TRBJ1-5,CASSKISRGNQPQHF,TGTGCCAGCAGCAAAATTTCCAGGGGGAACCAGCCCCAGCATTTT
TRBV19,-,-,TRBJ1-5,CASVSHLGGNQPQHF,TGTGCCAGCGTATCCCATCTGGGAGGCAATCAGCCCCAGCATTTT
TRBV9,-,few,TRBJ2-3,CASSVEGKGGMNTQYF,TGTGCCAGCAGCGTAGAAGGGAAAGGGGGTATGAATACGCAGTATTTT
TRBV9,-,-,TRBJ1-4,CASSVDGRREKLFF,TGTGCCAGCAGCGTAGACGGGAGACGGGAAAAACTGTTTTTT
TRBV5-4,-,-,TRBJ2-7,CASSLEQASSYEQYF,TGTGCCAGCAGCTTGGAACAGGCTAGCTCCTACGAGCAGTACTTC
TRBV12-2,-,few,TRBJ1-5,CASRLRGTVNQPQHF,TGTGCAAGTCGCTTAAGGGGGACAGTCAATCAGCCCCAGCATTTT
TRBV19,TRBD1,-,TRBJ1-5,CASSDRGYSNQPQHF,TGTGCCAGTAGTGACAGGGGATATAGCAATCAGCCCCAGCATTTT
TRBV30,-,-,TRBJ1-2,CAWWSYGYTF,TGTGCCTGGTGGAGTTACGGCTACACCTTC
TRBV6-1,-,-,TRBJ2-6,CASRDSLSGANVLTF,TGTGCCAGCAGGGACAGCTTGTCTGGGGCCAACGTCCTGACTTTC
TRBV19,TRBD1,-,TRBJ2-7,CASSIAQGAYEQYF,TGTGCCAGTAGTATAGCACAGGGGGCCTACGAGCAGTACTTC
TRBV19,-,few,TRBJ1-2,CASKDTGNYGYTF,TGTGCCAGCAAGGATACAGGGAACTATGGCTACACCTTC
TRBV25-1,TRBD1,-,TRBJ1-2,CASRLTGGAHGYTF,TGTGCCAGCAGATTGACAGGGGGCGCACATGGCTACACCTTC
TRBV6-1,TRBD1,few,TRBJ1-4,CASGTETGVEKLFF,TGTGCCTCGGGCACGGAGACAGGGGTTGAAAAACTGTTTTTT
TRBV7-2,TRBD1,-,TRBJ2-1,CASSRRHPAGGIGEQFF,TGTGCCAGCAGCCGACGACACCCAGCAGGGGGAATCGGTGAGCAGTTCTTC
TRBV2,-,-,TRBJ1-4,CASKDSINEKLFF,TGTGCCAGCAAGGACAGCATTAATGAAAAACTGTTTTTT
TRBV19,TRBD2,-,TRBJ2-2,CASSKSGGAPGELFF,TGTGCCAGTAGTAAAAGCGGGGGGGCTCCCGGGGAGCTGTTTTTT
TRBV6-5,TRBD1,few,TRBJ2-7,CASSIRPGGYEQYF,TGTGCCAGCAGTATAAGGCCAGGGGGCTACGAGCAGTACTTC
TRBV19,-,few,TRBJ2-1,CASSSGDPYNEQFF,TGTGCCAGTAGTTCCGGGGATCCCTACAATGAGCAGTTCTTC
TRBV9,TRBD1,-,TRBJ2-1,CASSVAPGDRGGNEQFF,TGTGCCAGCAGCGTAGCCCCGGGGGACAGGGGGGGCAATGAGCAGTTCTTC
TRBV5-1,TRBD1,-,TRBJ1-2,CASGDRNYGYTF,TGCGCCAGCGGGGACAGAAACTATGGCTACACCTTC
TRBV30,-,-,TRBJ1-3,CAGTTPLSPSGNTIYF,TGTGCCGGAACGACACCACTCTCACCCTCTGGAAACACCATATATTTT
TRBV11-2,TRBD2,-,TRBJ2-3,CASSLEGASGETRGDTQYF,TGTGCCAGCAGCTTAGAGGGTGCTAGCGGGGAGACGAGGGGAGATACGCAGTATTTT
TRBV4-1,-,-,TRBJ1-5,CASSHGSSRNQPQHF,TGCGCCAGCAGCCATGGTAGTTCGAGGAATCAGCCCCAGCATTTT
TRBV7-2,-,few,TRBJ2-1,CASSLGAGSYNEQFF,TGTGCCAGCAGCTTAGGGGCGGGGTCTTACAATGAGCAGTTCTTC
TRBV10-3,TRBD1,-,TRBJ1-3,CAISEPRDRGNTIYF,TGTGCCATCAGTGAGCCGAGGGACAGGGGGAACACCATATATTTT